The 16 T cell receptor beta chains in this list originate from one sample, sequenced in a study of blood T cell repertoires in COVID-19. Some clones are missing from TCRdb's copy, which holds only in-frame ones; the method was immunoSEQ multiplex PCR. The data hold about 40,000 clones, with about 88% observed a single time. Sequencing was done on a sample of peripheral blood. The receptors originated from a middle-aged man in a cohort sampled during active COVID-19.

CDR3 DNA sequence: TGTGCCAGCAGTTTCCTAGAAGATCAAGAGACCCAGTACTTC. The encoded protein is CASSFLEDQETQYF. The chain has TRBV28 and TRBJ2-5; D gene uncertain. Germline values: CDR1 MDHEN, CDR2 SYDVKM. V shed 3 bases and J shed 2 bases, with 10 bases lying between them. The CDR3 consists of 14 residues.

The CDR3 loop reads CASGLVYSGVVNQPQHF. The CDR3 DNA follows: TGTGCTAGTGGTTTGGTATATTCAGGGGTGGTCAATCAGCCCCAGCATTTT. V is TRBV12-5 and J is TRBJ1-5; tentative D call: TRBD1 (6 bases). Trimming pared 0 bases from V and 3 bases from J, leaving 15 bases between. There are 17 residues in the CDR3. Germline CDR1 LGHNT, CDR2 FRNRAP.

This rearrangement joins TRBV5-1 to TRBJ2-1, with 7 bases identical to TRBD1. This CDR3 comprises 16 residues. The germline V gene has CDR1 SGHRS and CDR2 YFSETQ. The V gene end was trimmed by 7 bases and the J gene end by 8 bases; junction bases not matched to a gene: 18. In DNA form, the CDR3 reads TGCGCCAGCGGACGGGACATACAGGCCCAGGGGGATGAGCAGTTCTTC. This sequence encodes CASGRDIQAQGDEQFF.

V is TRBV9 and J is TRBJ2-5; tentatively, D is TRBD2 (7 bases). V was pared by 7 bases and J by 2 bases, with 9 bases between. This CDR3 has 12 residues. Germline CDR1 SGDLS, CDR2 YYNGEE. CDR3 nucleotides: TGTGCCAGCGGGGGGGCTCAAGAGACCCAGTACTTC. It specifies CASGGAQETQYF. The full variable domain, with the rest looked up from reference TRBV9 and TRBJ2-5, is DSGVTQTPKHLITATGQRVTLRCSPRSGDLSVYWYQQSLDQGLQFLIQYYNGEERAKGNILERFSAQQFPDLHSELNLSSLELGDSALYFCASGGAQETQYFGPGTRLLVL.

The chain couples TRBV4-2 to TRBJ2-5, with 8 bases matching TRBD2. Germline V gene data show CDR1 as LGHNA and CDR2 as YNFKEQ. CDR3 size: 15 residues. Losses at the gene ends were 1 base for V and 4 bases for J; bases not matched to a gene: 5. The CDR3 protein is CASSQAGGPAETQYF. In nucleotides, the CDR3 is TGTGCCAGCAGCCAAGCGGGAGGGCCGGCAGAGACCCAGTACTTC.

The V and J genes are TRBV13 and TRBJ2-1; D remains ambiguous. The CDR3 is made up of 12 amino acids. Germline loops: CDR1 PRHDT, CDR2 FYEKMQ (reference sequence). Trimming stripped 5 bases from V and 2 bases from J, with 4 bases between. CDR3 bases: TGTGCCAGCAGCCTCCCCTACAATGAGCAGTTCTTC. Protein: CASSLPYNEQFF. The full variable domain, rest sourced from reference TRBV13 and TRBJ2-1, is AAGVIQSPRHLIKEKRETATLKCYPIPRHDTVYWYQQGPGQDPQFLISFYEKMQSDKGSIPDRFSAQQFSDYHSELNMSSLELGDSALYFCASSLPYNEQFFGPGTRLTVL.

CDR3 DNA sequence: TGTGCCAGCACTTCCGCGGGAGGGGCGGAGGGGTACACCTTC. This translates into CASTSAGGAEGYTF. The chain combines TRBV27 with TRBJ1-2; D is possibly TRBD1 (5 bases). This CDR3 spans 14 amino acids. V lost 7 bases to trimming and J lost 11 bases, with 23 bases between them. Germline V gene data show CDR1 as MNHEY and CDR2 as SMNVEV (reference sequence).

This chain joins TRBV5-1 and TRBJ2-1; D not resolved. The germline V and J ends were trimmed by 0 bases and 7 bases, with 11 bases remaining between them. Germline V CDR1 and CDR2: SGHRS, YFSETQ. This CDR3 is built from 14 residues. The CDR3 is CASSLEVAGNEQFF. CDR3 in DNA: TGCGCCAGCAGCTTGGAAGTAGCTGGGAATGAGCAGTTCTTC.

This chain joins TRBV4-1 and TRBJ1-3, with D unclear. Germline-derived CDR1 and CDR2 are MGHRA and YSYEKL. V dropped 7 bases and J dropped 0 bases, with 16 bases sitting between them. CDR3 length equals 16 residues. The CDR3 spells CASTPAIPSSGNTIYF. The CDR3 DNA sequence: TGCGCCAGCACCCCCGCCATCCCGAGCTCTGGAAACACCATATATTTT.

With regard to this clone: Other DNA sequences in the same sample also yield this CDR3. The CDR3 loop is CASSLSGGAGGEQFF. In nucleotides, the CDR3 is TGTGCCAGCAGTTTGAGCGGGGGGGCTGGGGGTGAGCAGTTCTTC. This chain uses TRBV27 with TRBJ2-1, with 10 bases that match TRBD2. CDR1 and CDR2 from the germline V gene are MNHEY and SMNVEV (reference sequence). The CDR3 spans 15 residues. The J segment lost 9 bases and the V segment lost 3 bases, leaving 8 bases of the junction unmatched.

This clone was seen more than once but under ten times. The chain uses TRBV19 and TRBJ1-2, with D possibly TRBD1 on 5 matching bases. Germline values: CDR1 LNHDA, CDR2 SQIVND (reference sequence). With 8 bases removed from V and 5 bases from J, the gap between germline ends came to 12 bases. The CDR3 is 12 amino acids. Written as DNA, the CDR3 is TGTGCCAGTCGCCCGGGGGGGTATGGCTACACCTTC. It translates to CASRPGGYGYTF. The full variable domain, in which reference TRBV19 and TRBJ1-2 provide the parts outside the CDR3, is DGGITQSPKYLFRKEGQNVTLSCEQNLNHDAMYWYRQDPGQGLRLIYYSQIVNDFQKGDIAEGYSVSREKKESFPLTVTSAQKNPTAFYLCASRPGGYGYTFGSGTRLTVV.

The chain links TRBV6-5 to TRBJ2-7; TRBD1 agrees at 7 bases. The CDR3 runs to 15 residues. V was pared by 8 bases and J by 7 bases, with 17 bases of the junction left unmatched. The germline CDR1 and CDR2 sequences are MNHEY and SVGAGI. CDR3 region: CASWVSADRPLEQYF. The CDR3 nucleotides read TGTGCCAGCTGGGTATCTGCGGACAGGCCCCTAGAGCAGTACTTC.

The gene calls are TRBV10-3 and TRBJ2-3; the match to TRBD2 covers 7 bases. Germline V gene data show CDR1 as ENHRY and CDR2 as SYGVKD. J lost 6 bases, V lost 7 bases, and 10 bases had no gene match. There are 14 residues in the CDR3. The CDR3 sequence: CAITSSGDSDTQYF. The CDR3 bases are TGTGCCATCACGTCTAGCGGTGATTCGGATACGCAGTATTTT.

This chain uses TRBV2 with TRBJ1-2; TRBD1 matches 8 bases. This CDR3 has 14 residues. J lost 4 bases, V lost 4 bases, and 5 bases had no gene match. CDR1 and CDR2 from the germline V gene are SNHLY and FYNNEI. The CDR3 DNA reads TGTGCCAGCAGTGGACAGGGGTTCGGCTATGGCTACACCTTC. It encodes CASSGQGFGYGYTF.

The V gene is TRBV11-2, the J gene TRBJ1-6; D not resolved. The V gene's germline CDR1 is SGHAT and CDR2 FQNNGV. Trimming left V 5 bases short and J 9 bases short, with 17 bases between. The CDR3 has 15 residues. In DNA form, the CDR3 reads TGTGCCAGCAGCCGTGGGCCCACCGGGAGTTCACCCCTCCACTTT. Translated, it gives CASSRGPTGSSPLHF.

The gene calls are TRBV7-9 and TRBJ2-1, with 7 bases that match TRBD2. CDR3 length equals 14 residues. Unmatched junction bases numbered 3, after V lost 4 bases and J lost 3 bases. Germline lookup yields CDR1 SEHNR and CDR2 FQNEAQ (reference sequence). For the CDR3, the DNA is TGTGCCAGCAGCTCCTTAGCGGGCTACAATGAGCAGTTCTTC. It codes for CASSSLAGYNEQFF.